Listed below are T cell receptor beta chains from one sample, sequenced in a study of cytomegalovirus exposure and HLA in healthy donors. This table comes from immunoSEQ multiplex PCR, and its TCRdb copy is limited to in-frame clones, with some not included. The sample lists around 110,000 clones, roughly 73% occurring once. The material sequenced was PBMCs. The receptors here all came from a man aged 35 to 55 in good health and CMV-seronegative. Both conserved end residues are part of each CDR3. The order of the fields is clone size, J gene, V gene, D gene, CDR3 DNA, CDR3 protein. The D gene is left open where the match is weak. Size tells how often a clone was seen (once, few, many) or the class of an expanded clone, and some rows leave it out.

size: few; J: TRBJ1-2; V: TRBV5-6; D: TRBD1; DNA: TGTGCCAGCAGCTCCCCGCAGGGGGATGGCTACACCTTC; CDR3: CASSSPQGDGYTF
size: NA; J: TRBJ2-3; V: TRBV5-5; D: NA; DNA: TGTGCCAGCAGCCTGACTAGCACAGATACGCAGTATTTT; CDR3: CASSLTSTDTQYF
size: NA; J: TRBJ2-3; V: TRBV2; D: TRBD2; DNA: TGTGCCAGCAGGATGCTAGCGGGGGCCCGCACAGATACGCAGTATTTT; CDR3: CASRMLAGARTDTQYF
size: NA; J: TRBJ2-3; V: TRBV2; D: TRBD2; DNA: TGTGCCAGCATTCGAGTCTGGGACTACCCAACCACAGATACGCAGTATTTT; CDR3: CASIRVWDYPTTDTQYF
size: once; J: TRBJ2-7; V: TRBV18; D: TRBD1; DNA: TGTGCCAGCTCACCCGGGACAGGGGGCCTCTACGAGCAGTACTTC; CDR3: CASSPGTGGLYEQYF
size: few; J: TRBJ2-5; V: TRBV10-3; D: TRBD2; DNA: TGTGCCATCAGTCCGGGACTAGCGGAAGAGACCCAGTACTTC; CDR3: CAISPGLAEETQYF
size: NA; J: TRBJ2-7; V: TRBV15; D: TRBD1; DNA: TGTGCCACCAGACGGGACAGGGGGGGCTCCTACGAGCAGTACTTC; CDR3: CATRRDRGGSYEQYF
size: once; J: TRBJ2-1; V: TRBV7-9; D: NA; DNA: TGTGCCAGCAGCTTGGGCGATGAGCAGTTCTTC; CDR3: CASSLGDEQFF
size: NA; J: TRBJ2-2; V: TRBV7-9; D: TRBD2; DNA: TGTGCCAGCCGCCGCGGGGGCACCGGGGAGCTGTTTTTT; CDR3: CASRRGGTGELFF
size: NA; J: TRBJ2-2; V: TRBV9; D: TRBD1; DNA: TGTGCCAGCAGCCCCCGACAGGGGGCGGACACCGGGGAGCTGTTTTTT; CDR3: CASSPRQGADTGELFF
size: few; J: TRBJ1-2; V: TRBV5-6; D: NA; DNA: TGTGCCAGCAGCTTGCTCTCAGCAGGGCATGGCTACACCTTC; CDR3: CASSLLSAGHGYTF
size: NA; J: TRBJ2-2; V: TRBV5-1; D: NA; DNA: TGCGCCAGCAGCGCCAGGGACACCGGGGAGCTGTTTTTT; CDR3: CASSARDTGELFF
size: few; J: TRBJ1-1; V: TRBV9; D: NA; DNA: TGTGCCAGCAGCGTAGCCGGGATCGCTGAAGCTTTCTTT; CDR3: CASSVAGIAEAFF
size: NA; J: TRBJ1-2; V: TRBV27; D: NA; DNA: TGTGCCAGCAGTCAAAACCCTCAGGGCTATGGCTACACCTTC; CDR3: CASSQNPQGYGYTF
size: NA; J: TRBJ1-2; V: TRBV19; D: NA; DNA: TGTGCCAGTACCAACGCGGGACGGCTCAACTATGGCTACACCTTC; CDR3: CASTNAGRLNYGYTF
size: NA; J: TRBJ1-1; V: TRBV4-1; D: TRBD1; DNA: TGCGCCAGCACCCGACAGGGGGTTGGTATTGAAGCTTTCTTT; CDR3: CASTRQGVGIEAFF
size: NA; J: TRBJ2-5; V: TRBV19; D: NA; DNA: TGTGCCAGTAGCGCTATACAAGAGACCCAGTACTTC; CDR3: CASSAIQETQYF
size: NA; J: TRBJ1-2; V: TRBV19; D: NA; DNA: TGTGCTAGTAGTTCGGACCAGGGAAGCAACTATGGCTACACCTTC; CDR3: CASSSDQGSNYGYTF
size: NA; J: TRBJ2-5; V: TRBV11-2; D: NA; DNA: TGTGCCAGCAGCTTTTTTGAAGCGCGCCAAGAGACCCAGTACTTC; CDR3: CASSFFEARQETQYF
size: NA; J: TRBJ1-5; V: TRBV6-1; D: NA; DNA: TGTGCCAGCAGTCGGACTTATGGCAATCAGCCCCAGCATTTT; CDR3: CASSRTYGNQPQHF
size: NA; J: TRBJ2-1; V: TRBV5-1; D: NA; DNA: TGCGCCAGCAGCAGAAGGCTAGCTTCCAATGAGCAGTTCTTC; CDR3: CASSRRLASNEQFF
size: NA; J: TRBJ2-7; V: TRBV2; D: NA; DNA: TGTGCCAGCAGTAGAACAGGGATAGTCGACGAGCAGTACTTC; CDR3: CASSRTGIVDEQYF
size: NA; J: TRBJ1-2; V: TRBV19; D: TRBD1; DNA: TGTGCCAGTAGTATCGGCACAGGGGGTGTCTATGGCTACACCTTC; CDR3: CASSIGTGGVYGYTF
size: NA; J: TRBJ2-5; V: TRBV7-2; D: TRBD2; DNA: TGTGCCAGCAGCTTAGACTTTAGCGGGGGGGAAGAGACCCAGTACTTC; CDR3: CASSLDFSGGEETQYF
size: few; J: TRBJ1-3; V: TRBV23-1; D: TRBD1; DNA: TGCGCCAGCAGTCAAAAGACAGGGCTAGCTGGAAACACCATATATTTT; CDR3: CASSQKTGLAGNTIYF
size: NA; J: TRBJ2-1; V: TRBV10-2; D: TRBD2; DNA: TGCGCCAGCACCCTCCGGACTAGCGGGGCAGGTGAGCAGTTCTTC; CDR3: CASTLRTSGAGEQFF
size: NA; J: TRBJ1-2; V: TRBV14; D: NA; DNA: TGTGCCAGCAGCCAAGGGGCCCGCTATGGCTACACCTTC; CDR3: CASSQGARYGYTF
size: NA; J: TRBJ2-1; V: TRBV15; D: TRBD2; DNA: TGTGCCACCAGAACTAGCGGGGGAGCCGGGCCGTTCTTC; CDR3: CATRTSGGAGPFF
size: NA; J: TRBJ2-7; V: TRBV28; D: TRBD2; DNA: TGTGCCAGCAGCCTCAGACTAGCGGGTTACGAGCAGTACTTC; CDR3: CASSLRLAGYEQYF
size: NA; J: TRBJ2-7; V: TRBV4-1; D: NA; DNA: TGCGCCAGCAGCCTACAGGGGGGGTACGAGCAGTACTTC; CDR3: CASSLQGGYEQYF